These T cell receptor beta chains were read from a single sample in a study of beta chain features in type 1 diabetes. TCRdb's copy holds only in-frame clones and misses some; the assay was immunoSEQ multiplex PCR. The sample records 680,000 or so clones, about an eighth being singletons. Sequences were obtained from naive CD4+ T cells from blood. All receptors derive from a young man with type 1 diabetes. Each CDR3 is given with its conserved first and last residue. Expanded clones are given a class, and other clones once, few, many or no size at all.

v_call: TRBV6-5
j_call: TRBJ2-7
clone_size: few
cdr3_aa: CASSYSQGAGYEQYF

v_call: TRBV18
j_call: TRBJ1-6
clone_size: .
cdr3_aa: CASSPTPHSPLHF

v_call: TRBV28
j_call: TRBJ2-7
clone_size: few
cdr3_aa: CASSPAGSGRYEQYF

v_call: TRBV11-3
j_call: TRBJ2-2
clone_size: .
cdr3_aa: CASSSQDRQYTGELFF

v_call: TRBV10-3
j_call: TRBJ2-2
clone_size: .
cdr3_aa: CASSNANFLGGELFF

v_call: TRBV18
j_call: TRBJ1-2
clone_size: .
cdr3_aa: CTSSPTADSPINGYTF

v_call: TRBV7-9
j_call: TRBJ2-7
clone_size: .
cdr3_aa: CASGSTYEQYF

v_call: TRBV6-5
j_call: TRBJ2-7
clone_size: .
cdr3_aa: CASSSSGTGSSYEQYF

v_call: TRBV28
j_call: .
clone_size: few
cdr3_aa: CASSGLASEQYF

v_call: TRBV27
j_call: TRBJ1-5
clone_size: .
cdr3_aa: CASSWDRDQPQHF

v_call: TRBV7-9
j_call: TRBJ2-7
clone_size: .
cdr3_aa: CASSLGPGQGGEQYF

v_call: TRBV2
j_call: TRBJ1-1
clone_size: few
cdr3_aa: CASSSGTPWGTEAFF

v_call: TRBV9
j_call: TRBJ2-7
clone_size: .
cdr3_aa: CASSVVDSSYEQYF

v_call: TRBV5-4
j_call: TRBJ2-6
clone_size: .
cdr3_aa: CASSQRHEISGANVLTF

v_call: TRBV30
j_call: TRBJ1-5
clone_size: .
cdr3_aa: CAWSLTGGYSNQPQHF

v_call: TRBV14
j_call: TRBJ2-3
clone_size: .
cdr3_aa: CASSQDWGPGDTQYF

v_call: TRBV30
j_call: TRBJ2-7
clone_size: .
cdr3_aa: CAWALGHEQYF

v_call: TRBV28
j_call: TRBJ1-2
clone_size: .
cdr3_aa: CASTGEYYGYTF

v_call: TRBV7-9
j_call: TRBJ2-7
clone_size: .
cdr3_aa: CASSLASTGEQYF

v_call: TRBV7-9
j_call: TRBJ2-2
clone_size: .
cdr3_aa: CASSLWAGVPNTGELFF

v_call: TRBV6-1
j_call: TRBJ2-1
clone_size: .
cdr3_aa: CASRELTSGGSDEQFF

v_call: TRBV5-1
j_call: TRBJ2-2
clone_size: few
cdr3_aa: CASSRVEYTGELFF

v_call: TRBV7-2
j_call: TRBJ2-1
clone_size: .
cdr3_aa: CASSPLRPFNDEQFF

v_call: TRBV6-5
j_call: TRBJ1-2
clone_size: .
cdr3_aa: CASRTSFYGYTF

v_call: TRBV15
j_call: TRBJ2-1
clone_size: .
cdr3_aa: CATSRGTSGNEQFF

v_call: TRBV30
j_call: TRBJ1-4
clone_size: few
cdr3_aa: CALRRINEKLFF

v_call: TRBV6-5
j_call: TRBJ1-2
clone_size: .
cdr3_aa: CASSYSPGGYTF

v_call: TRBV7-2
j_call: TRBJ1-1
clone_size: .
cdr3_aa: CASSVLQGASAEAFF

v_call: TRBV30
j_call: TRBJ2-1
clone_size: .
cdr3_aa: CAWSDTNSGHPQFF

v_call: TRBV5-1
j_call: TRBJ2-1
clone_size: .
cdr3_aa: CASASSNEQFF

v_call: TRBV9
j_call: TRBJ1-1
clone_size: few
cdr3_aa: CASSPTRGKGTEAFF

v_call: TRBV6-6
j_call: TRBJ2-1
clone_size: few
cdr3_aa: CASSLRDIEQFF

v_call: TRBV4-2
j_call: TRBJ2-7
clone_size: few
cdr3_aa: CASSQEQNKEQYF

v_call: TRBV6-5
j_call: TRBJ1-1
clone_size: .
cdr3_aa: CASYRVGGGTEAFF

v_call: TRBV5-4
j_call: TRBJ1-2
clone_size: .
cdr3_aa: CASSTTDYGYTF

v_call: TRBV4-1
j_call: TRBJ2-3
clone_size: .
cdr3_aa: CASSQAPLGGSTDTQYF

v_call: TRBV18
j_call: TRBJ1-5
clone_size: .
cdr3_aa: CASSPGQGSGNQPQHF

v_call: TRBV4-1
j_call: TRBJ1-1
clone_size: .
cdr3_aa: CASSQGAGSAEAFF

v_call: TRBV9
j_call: TRBJ2-2
clone_size: .
cdr3_aa: CASSVGGQAANTGELFF

v_call: TRBV18
j_call: TRBJ2-3
clone_size: few
cdr3_aa: CASSPGNTDTQYF